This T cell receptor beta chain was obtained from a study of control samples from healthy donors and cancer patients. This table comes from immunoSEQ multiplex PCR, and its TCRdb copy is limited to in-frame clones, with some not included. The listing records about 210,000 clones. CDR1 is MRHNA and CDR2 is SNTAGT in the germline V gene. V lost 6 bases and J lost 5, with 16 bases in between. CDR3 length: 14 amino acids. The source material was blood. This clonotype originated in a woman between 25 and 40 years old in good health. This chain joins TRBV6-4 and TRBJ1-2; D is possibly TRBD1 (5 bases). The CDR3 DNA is TGTGCCAGCAGCGTATCCGGGACGGGGTATGGCTACACCTTC. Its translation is CASSVSGTGYGYTF.